This TCR beta chain stems from a study of T-cell reconstitution after alpha-beta-depleted transplantation in children. Findings of the study overall: Several hundred graft clones that had expanded were reportedly the source of alpha-beta T cells about two months after transplant. A year had passed since transplant, and T-cell counts and diversity by then came mostly from newly produced T cells. In some patients, recipient T cells and intrathymic progenitors surviving conditioning explained high day-60 diversity.

At least ten counts were recorded for this clonotype. Antigen specificity is unknown. The V and J ends lost 4 bases and 5 bases, in that order; junction bases with no gene match: 4. Germline V gene sequence: CDR1 SGHRS, CDR2 YFSETQ. This CDR3 spans 15 amino acids. For TCRbeta, the library was prepared with unique molecular identifiers. TCRdb reanalysed the PCR reads using MiXCR and keeps one entry per CDR3 protein. Of around 94,000 distinct CDR3 sequences listed, around 5.9% were seen once; the top ten hold around 5.6%. The chain couples TRBV5-1 to TRBJ2-1; 12 bases align to TRBD2. This specimen was PBMCs, mostly from graft donor cells, taken 60 days after TCRalphabeta/CD19-depleted stem cell transplant. The receptor comes from a female patient aged 2-9 years who had a stem cell transplant for Fanconi anemia, so the T cells may come from the graft donor. The CDR3 DNA is TGCGCCAGCAGCCGACTAGCGGGGGCAAACAATGAGCAGTTCTTC. Its translation: CASSRLAGANNEQFF.